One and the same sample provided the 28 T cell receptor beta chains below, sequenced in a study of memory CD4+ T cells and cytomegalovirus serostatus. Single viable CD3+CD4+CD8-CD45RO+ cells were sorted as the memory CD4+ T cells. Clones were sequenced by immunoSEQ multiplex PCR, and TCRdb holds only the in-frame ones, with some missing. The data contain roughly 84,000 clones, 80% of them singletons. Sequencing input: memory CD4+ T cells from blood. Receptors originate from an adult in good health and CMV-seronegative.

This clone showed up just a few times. The CDR3 region is CASSRGTGRGNTIYF. The CDR3 DNA follows: TGTGCCAGCAGCCGCGGGACAGGGAGAGGGAACACCATATATTTT. The chain links TRBV7-9 to TRBJ1-3; 9 bases align to TRBD1. V trimming: 5 bases; J trimming: 7 bases; junction bases outside the gene matches: 9. The CDR3 totals 15 residues. Germline CDR1 and CDR2: SEHNR and FQNEAQ (reference sequence).

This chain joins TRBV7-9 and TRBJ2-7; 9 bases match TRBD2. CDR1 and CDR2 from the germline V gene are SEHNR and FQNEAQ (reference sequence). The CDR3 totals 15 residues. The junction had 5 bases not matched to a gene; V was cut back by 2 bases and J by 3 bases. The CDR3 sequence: CASSLLAGKFYEQYF. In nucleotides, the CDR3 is TGTGCCAGCAGCTTACTAGCGGGAAAATTCTACGAGCAGTACTTC.

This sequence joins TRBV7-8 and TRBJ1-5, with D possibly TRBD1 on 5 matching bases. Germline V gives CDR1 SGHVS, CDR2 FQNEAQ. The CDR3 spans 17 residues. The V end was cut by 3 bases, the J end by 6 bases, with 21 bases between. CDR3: CASSLFVRTGGFQPQHF. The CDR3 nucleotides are TGTGCCAGCAGCTTGTTCGTCAGGACGGGGGGATTTCAGCCCCAGCATTTT.

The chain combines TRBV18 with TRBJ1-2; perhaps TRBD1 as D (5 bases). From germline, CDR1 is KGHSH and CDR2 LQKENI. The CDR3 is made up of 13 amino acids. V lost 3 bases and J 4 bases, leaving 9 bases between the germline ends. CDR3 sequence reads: CASSPEGIYGYTF. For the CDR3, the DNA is TGTGCCAGCTCACCCGAGGGGATCTATGGCTACACCTTC.

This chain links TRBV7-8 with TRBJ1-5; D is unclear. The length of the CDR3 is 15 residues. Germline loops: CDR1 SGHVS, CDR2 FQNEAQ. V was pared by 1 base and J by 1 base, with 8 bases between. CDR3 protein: CASSLGWRSNQPQHF. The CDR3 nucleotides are TGTGCCAGCAGCTTAGGGTGGAGGAGCAATCAGCCCCAGCATTTT. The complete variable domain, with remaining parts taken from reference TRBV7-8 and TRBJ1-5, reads GAGVSQSPRYKVAKRGQDVALRCDPISGHVSLFWYQQALGQGPEFLTYFQNEAQLDKSGLPSDRFFAERPEGSVSTLKIQRTQQEDSAVYLCASSLGWRSNQPQHFGDGTRLSIL.

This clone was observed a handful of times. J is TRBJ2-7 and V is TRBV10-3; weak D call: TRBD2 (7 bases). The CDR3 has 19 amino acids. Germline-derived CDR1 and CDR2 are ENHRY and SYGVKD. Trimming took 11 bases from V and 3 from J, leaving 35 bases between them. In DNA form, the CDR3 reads TGTGCCGCCCGCGGGGGCCGGGCCGCCGTGGGTATGGACCTCTACGAGCAGTACTTC. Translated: CAARGGRAAVGMDLYEQYF.

Written as DNA, the CDR3 is TGTGCCAGCAGCGGGGGCGACGGCTTGAACACTGAAGCTTTCTTT. The encoded protein is CASSGGDGLNTEAFF. The chain combines TRBV9 with TRBJ1-1; maybe TRBD1 (5 bases). The CDR3 totals 15 residues. Germline V gene sequence: CDR1 SGDLS, CDR2 YYNGEE. Trimming left V 3 bases short and J 0 bases short, with 12 bases between.

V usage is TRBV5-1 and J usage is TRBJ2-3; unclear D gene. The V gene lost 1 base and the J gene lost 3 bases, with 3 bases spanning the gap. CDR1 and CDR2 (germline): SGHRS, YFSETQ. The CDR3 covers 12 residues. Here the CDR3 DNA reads TGCGCCAGCAGCTTGAGAACAGATACGCAGTATTTT. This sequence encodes CASSLRTDTQYF.

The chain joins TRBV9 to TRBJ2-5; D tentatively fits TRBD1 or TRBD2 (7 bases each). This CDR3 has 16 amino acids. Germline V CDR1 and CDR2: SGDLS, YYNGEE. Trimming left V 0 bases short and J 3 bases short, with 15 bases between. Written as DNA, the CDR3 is TGTGCCAGCAGCGTAGCTACCAGGGGGGGCAAAGAGACCCAGTACTTC. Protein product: CASSVATRGGKETQYF.

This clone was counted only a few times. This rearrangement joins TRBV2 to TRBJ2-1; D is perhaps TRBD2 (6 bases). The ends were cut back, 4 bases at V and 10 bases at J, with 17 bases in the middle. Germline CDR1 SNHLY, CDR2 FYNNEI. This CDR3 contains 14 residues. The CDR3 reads CASSGPGGLGEQFF. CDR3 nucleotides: TGTGCCAGCAGTGGGCCAGGAGGGCTTGGGGAGCAGTTCTTC.

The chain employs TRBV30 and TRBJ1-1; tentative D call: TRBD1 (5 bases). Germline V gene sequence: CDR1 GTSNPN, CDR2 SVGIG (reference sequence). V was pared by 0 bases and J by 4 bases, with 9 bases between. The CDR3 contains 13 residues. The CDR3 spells CAWSVPGVTEAFF. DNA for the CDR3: TGTGCCTGGAGTGTACCGGGGGTCACTGAAGCTTTCTTT.

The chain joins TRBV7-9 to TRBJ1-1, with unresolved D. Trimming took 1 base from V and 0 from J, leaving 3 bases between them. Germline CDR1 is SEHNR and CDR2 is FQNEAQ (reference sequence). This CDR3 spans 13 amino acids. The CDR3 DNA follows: TGTGCCAGCAGCTTAGAGATGAACACTGAAGCTTTCTTT. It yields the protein CASSLEMNTEAFF.

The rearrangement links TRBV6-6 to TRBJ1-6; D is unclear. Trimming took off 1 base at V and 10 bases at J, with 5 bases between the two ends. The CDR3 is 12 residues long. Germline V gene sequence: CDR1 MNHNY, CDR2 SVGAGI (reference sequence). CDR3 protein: CASSYLSSPLHF. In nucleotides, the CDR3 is TGTGCCAGCAGTTACTTAAGCTCACCCCTCCACTTT.

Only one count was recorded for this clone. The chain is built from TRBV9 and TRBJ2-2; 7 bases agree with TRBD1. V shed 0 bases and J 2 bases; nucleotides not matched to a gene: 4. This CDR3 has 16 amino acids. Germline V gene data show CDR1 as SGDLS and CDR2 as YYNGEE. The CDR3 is CASSVETGINTGELFF. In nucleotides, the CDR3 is TGTGCCAGCAGCGTAGAGACAGGGATTAACACCGGGGAGCTGTTTTTT.

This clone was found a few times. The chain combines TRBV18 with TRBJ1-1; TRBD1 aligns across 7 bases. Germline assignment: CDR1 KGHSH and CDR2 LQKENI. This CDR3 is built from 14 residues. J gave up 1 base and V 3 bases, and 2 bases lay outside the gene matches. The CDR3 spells CASSPSGGNTEAFF. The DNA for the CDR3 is TGTGCCAGCTCACCGTCAGGGGGGAACACTGAAGCTTTCTTT.

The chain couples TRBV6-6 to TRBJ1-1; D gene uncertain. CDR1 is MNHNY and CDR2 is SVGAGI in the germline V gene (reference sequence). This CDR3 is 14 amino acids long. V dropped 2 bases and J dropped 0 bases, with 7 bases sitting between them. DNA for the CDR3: TGTGCCAGCAGTTACGACGGATTGAACACTGAAGCTTTCTTT. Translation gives CASSYDGLNTEAFF.

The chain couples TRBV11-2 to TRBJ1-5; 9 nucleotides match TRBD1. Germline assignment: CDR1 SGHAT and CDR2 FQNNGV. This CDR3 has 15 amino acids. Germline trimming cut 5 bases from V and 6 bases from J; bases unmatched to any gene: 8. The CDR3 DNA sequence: TGTGCCAGCAGCGCCACAGGGGGCGTCGGTCAGCCCCAGCATTTT. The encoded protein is CASSATGGVGQPQHF.

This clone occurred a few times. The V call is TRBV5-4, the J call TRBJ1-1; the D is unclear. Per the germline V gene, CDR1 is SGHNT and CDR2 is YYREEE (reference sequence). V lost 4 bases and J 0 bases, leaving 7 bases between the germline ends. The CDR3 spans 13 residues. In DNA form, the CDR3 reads TGTGCCAGCAGCGCTCTCATGAACACTGAAGCTTTCTTT. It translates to CASSALMNTEAFF.

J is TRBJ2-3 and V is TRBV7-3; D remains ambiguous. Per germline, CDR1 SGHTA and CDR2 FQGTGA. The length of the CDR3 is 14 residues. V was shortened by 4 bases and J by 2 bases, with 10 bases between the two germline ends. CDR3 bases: TGTGCCAGCAGCTCCCTCGTCCCCACAGATACGCAGTATTTT. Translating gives CASSSLVPTDTQYF.

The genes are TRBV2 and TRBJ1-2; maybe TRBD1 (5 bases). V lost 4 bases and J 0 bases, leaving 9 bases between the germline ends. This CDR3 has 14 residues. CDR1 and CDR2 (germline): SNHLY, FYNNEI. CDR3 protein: CASSAGGTNYGYTF. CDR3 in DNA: TGTGCCAGCAGTGCGGGGGGGACTAACTATGGCTACACCTTC.

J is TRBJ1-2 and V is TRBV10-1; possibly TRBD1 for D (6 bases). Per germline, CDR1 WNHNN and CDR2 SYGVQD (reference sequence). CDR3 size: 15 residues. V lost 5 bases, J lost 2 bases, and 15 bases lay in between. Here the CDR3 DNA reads TGCGCCAGCAGTTGGGGGGAGAGGGGGAACTATGGCTACACCTTC. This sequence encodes CASSWGERGNYGYTF.

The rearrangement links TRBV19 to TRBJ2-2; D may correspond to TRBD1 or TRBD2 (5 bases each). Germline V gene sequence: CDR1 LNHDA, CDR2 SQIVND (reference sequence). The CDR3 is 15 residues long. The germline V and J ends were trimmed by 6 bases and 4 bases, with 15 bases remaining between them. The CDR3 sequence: CASSRQGRSTGELFF. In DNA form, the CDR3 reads TGTGCCAGTAGCCGGCAGGGACGTAGCACCGGGGAGCTGTTTTTT. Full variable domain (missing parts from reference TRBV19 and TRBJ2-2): DGGITQSPKYLFRKEGQNVTLSCEQNLNHDAMYWYRQDPGQGLRLIYYSQIVNDFQKGDIAEGYSVSREKKESFPLTVTSAQKNPTAFYLCASSRQGRSTGELFFGEGSRLTVL.

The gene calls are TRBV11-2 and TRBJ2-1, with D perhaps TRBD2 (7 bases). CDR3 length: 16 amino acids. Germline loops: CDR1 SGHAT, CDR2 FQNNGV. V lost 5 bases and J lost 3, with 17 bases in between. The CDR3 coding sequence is TGTGCCAGCAGCCGCTCCGGGGGGCAGTACTACAATGAGCAGTTCTTC. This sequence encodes CASSRSGGQYYNEQFF.

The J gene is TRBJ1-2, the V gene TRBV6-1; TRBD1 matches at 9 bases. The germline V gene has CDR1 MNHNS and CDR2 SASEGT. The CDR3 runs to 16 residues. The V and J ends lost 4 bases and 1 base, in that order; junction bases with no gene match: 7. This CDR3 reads CASSGAGQGYNYGYTF. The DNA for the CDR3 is TGTGCCAGCAGTGGGGCGGGACAGGGTTATAACTATGGCTACACCTTC.

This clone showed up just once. The CDR3 DNA reads TGTGCCAGCAGTCTTAAAACTCCGGACTCCGGTAGAGCTTTCTTT. It is translated as CASSLKTPDSGRAFF. This chain uses TRBV7-8 with TRBJ1-1; D call uncertain. V shed 6 bases and J shed 10 bases, with 24 bases lying between them. The germline CDR1 and CDR2 sequences are SGHVS and FQNEAQ. This CDR3 contains 15 residues.

The CDR3 nucleotides are TGTGCCAGCAAGAGCAGTAACCTATATAATTCACCCCTCCACTTT. This codes for CASKSSNLYNSPLHF. This rearrangement joins TRBV7-8 to TRBJ1-6; D gene ambiguous. Germline V gene lookup returns CDR1 SGHVS and CDR2 FQNEAQ. Trimming pared 7 bases from V and 4 bases from J, leaving 14 bases between. The CDR3 loop spans 15 amino acids.

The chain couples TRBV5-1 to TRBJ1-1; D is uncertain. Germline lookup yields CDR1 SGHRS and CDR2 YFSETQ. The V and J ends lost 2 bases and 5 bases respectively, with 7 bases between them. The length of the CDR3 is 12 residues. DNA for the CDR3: TGCGCCAGCAGCTTTCGAGGGACTGAAGCTTTCTTT. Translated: CASSFRGTEAFF.

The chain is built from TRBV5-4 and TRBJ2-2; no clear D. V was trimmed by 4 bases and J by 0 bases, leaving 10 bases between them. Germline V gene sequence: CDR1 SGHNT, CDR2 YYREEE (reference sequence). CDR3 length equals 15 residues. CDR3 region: CASSGQAANTGELFF. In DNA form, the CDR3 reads TGTGCCAGCAGCGGTCAAGCCGCGAACACCGGGGAGCTGTTTTTT.